This TCR beta chain was observed in a study of cytomegalovirus exposure and HLA in healthy donors. Looking at the study overall: Roughly 85 million unique TCRs from HLA-typed donors made up an early data release. Most genotyped donors, over 70% of fewer than 400, had Caucasian-associated genetic ancestry.

Study-wide points: When presence/absence was analysed, sequencing depth was taken to be roughly uniform across donors.

For this clone: No antigen is known for it.

The CDR3 is 15 amino acids. Germline CDR1 SNHLY, CDR2 FYNNEI. The V gene end was trimmed by 3 bases and the J gene end by 4 bases; junction bases not matched to a gene: 8. 13 Jbeta primers and 60 Vbeta primers were used for the PCR. Authors' methods: Tens of millions of unique TCR beta chains, roughly 11 million of them shared, were counted by a later analysis. Produced via immunoSEQ multiplex PCR; TCRdb's table is partial and in-frame only. V and J calls and clone size follow that table, whereas D and trimming were derived from the DNA. The top ten clones hold 1% of a sample with roughly 180,000 clones, about 85% of them seen once.

The TCR sequence derives from a boy aged 2 to 9 in good health and CMV-seronegative. The genes are TRBV2 and TRBJ2-5, with 7 bases fitting TRBD1. Sequenced input: PBMCs. The CDR3 DNA follows: TGTGCCAGCAGTGAGCACAGGGGATTTGCAGAGACCCAGTACTTC. Its translation is CASSEHRGFAETQYF.